This TCR beta chain is drawn from a study of STAT5B mutations in CD4+ large granular lymphocyte leukemia. Findings and limits, study-wide: Main leukemic clonotypes were patient-specific, but 20% to 25% appeared at low frequency elsewhere. TRBV06-family usage was enriched in top patient clones (8/27) versus controls (2/35).

The ends were cut back, 1 base at V and 3 bases at J, with 11 bases in the middle. The germline V gene encodes CDR1 LNHDA and CDR2 SQIVND (reference sequence). This CDR3 is built from 15 residues. Profiling relied on immunoSEQ multiplex PCR, and the TCRdb table lists in-frame clones only, not all of them. The data hold 25,000 to 35,000 clones, with roughly 70% observed a single time. This clone was observed once. Its antigen is not known. This sequence was found in a human donor in good health. The chain has TRBV19 and TRBJ2-3, with D possibly being TRBD1 (5 bases). The sequencing sample was made of CD4+ T cells from blood buffy coats. CDR3 in amino acids: CASSIGGRVTDTQYF. The CDR3 DNA is TGTGCCAGTAGTATAGGAGGCAGGGTGACAGATACGCAGTATTTT.